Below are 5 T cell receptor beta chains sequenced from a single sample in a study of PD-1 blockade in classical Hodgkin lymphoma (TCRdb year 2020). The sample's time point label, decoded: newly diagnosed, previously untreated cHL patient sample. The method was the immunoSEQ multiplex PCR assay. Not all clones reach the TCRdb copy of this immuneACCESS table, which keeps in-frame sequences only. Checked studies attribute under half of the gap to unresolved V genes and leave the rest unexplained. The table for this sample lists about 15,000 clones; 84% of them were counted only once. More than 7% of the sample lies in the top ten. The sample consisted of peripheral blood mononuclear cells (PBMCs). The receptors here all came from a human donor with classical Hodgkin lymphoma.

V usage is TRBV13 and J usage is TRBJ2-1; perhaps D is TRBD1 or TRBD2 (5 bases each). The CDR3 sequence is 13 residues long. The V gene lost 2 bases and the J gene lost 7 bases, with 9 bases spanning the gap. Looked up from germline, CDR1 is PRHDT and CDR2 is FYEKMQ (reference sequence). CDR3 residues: CASSLRGKNEQFF. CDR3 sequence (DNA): TGTGCCAGCAGCTTACGGGGCAAGAATGAGCAGTTCTTC.

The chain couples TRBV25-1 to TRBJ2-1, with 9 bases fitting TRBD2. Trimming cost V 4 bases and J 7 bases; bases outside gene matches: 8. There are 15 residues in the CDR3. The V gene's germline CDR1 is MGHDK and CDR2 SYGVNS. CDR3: CASSAREGFVNEQFF. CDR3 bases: TGTGCCAGCAGTGCGCGGGAGGGGTTCGTAAATGAGCAGTTCTTC.

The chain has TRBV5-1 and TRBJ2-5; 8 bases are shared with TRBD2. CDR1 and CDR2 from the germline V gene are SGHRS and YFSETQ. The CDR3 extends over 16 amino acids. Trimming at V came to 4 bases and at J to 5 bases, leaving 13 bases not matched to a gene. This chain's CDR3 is CASSKRTSWGAETQYF. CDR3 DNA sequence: TGCGCCAGCAGCAAAAGGACTAGCTGGGGGGCGGAGACCCAGTACTTC.

Written as DNA, the CDR3 is TGTGCCAGTAGTATAACGCTTCCGACAGATACGCAGTATTTT. This codes for CASSITLPTDTQYF. The chain carries TRBV19 and TRBJ2-3; D call uncertain. V was cut by 2 bases and J by 3 bases, with 9 bases left in between. Germline V gives CDR1 LNHDA, CDR2 SQIVND (reference sequence). The length of the CDR3 is 14 residues.

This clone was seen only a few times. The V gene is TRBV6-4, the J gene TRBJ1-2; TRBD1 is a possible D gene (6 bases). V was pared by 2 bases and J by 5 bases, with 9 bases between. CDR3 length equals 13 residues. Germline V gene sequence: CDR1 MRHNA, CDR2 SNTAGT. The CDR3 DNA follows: TGTGCCAGCAGTGACGGGGACACTTATGGCTACACCTTC. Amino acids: CASSDGDTYGYTF.